Reported below is one TCR beta chain. Only a few counts were recorded for this clonotype. Its antigen is currently not known. No qualities accompany the bases; no much larger clone lies one base away. The library was obtained by PCR. Sequencing relied on an Illumina MiSeq. The Qiagen AllPrep DNA/RNA kit was used to purify total RNA. Before analysis, reads from multiple sequencing runs of one library were combined. The published analysis was carried out like this. Reads were retained only if their TCR constant sequence matched exactly, and those retained reads were trimmed to 150 nt and grouped according to their 12-nt molecular barcodes. Reads in each barcode group were sub-clustered using a 15% Levenshtein threshold, and a quality-weighted consensus sequence was built for each RNA molecule. Non-functional sequences were discarded, and so were lower-count sequences lying one edit away from another sequence. On the basis of fitting two negative binomial distributions, barcode sub-clusters with fewer than 20% of the maximum read count were discarded. TCRdb reprocessed the public reads (quality trimming at Q25 with fastp, clone calling with MiXCR) and kept in-frame beta chains. Rows merge per CDR3 protein into single entries with the most common DNA and genes. The V and J calls shown here were made by TCRdb, not taken from the authors' results. This sample has about 36,000 distinct CDR3 sequences in its table, and approximately 18% of those were observed once. The ten top clones hold roughly 7.3% of the sample.

This sample is drawn from a study of molecular identifiers for immune sequencing clone quantification (dated by TCRdb to between 2017 and 2018). Looking at the study overall: For a replicate experiment, RNA from roughly 21,000 or 96,000 naive CD8 T cells was divided into five aliquots, and four of the five aliquots were sequenced. This methods study used CD8 T cells to benchmark TCR RNA copy counting and molecular-identifier clustering-based TCR repertoire sequencing (MIDCIRS).

What the research found in general, with its limitations: Spiked-in Jurkat TCR RNA equal to a single cell's worth was reported to be detectable even within one million naive CD8 T cells. When barcode sub-clustering was omitted, TCR diversity was inflated by chimeric consensus sequences, with chimeras reaching as high as 47%. In CMV-specific effector cells, over 98% of molecules were held by clones above 20 RNA copies, whereas under 1% of molecules were held by such clones in naive cells. The sizes of highly expanded clones could end up underestimated when identical TCR molecules share a barcode. Modeling estimated approximately 3 recovered TCR RNA copies per cell, compared with about 10 by digital PCR, which implies roughly 30% capture efficiency.

From the cysteine up to the phenylalanine, the CDR3 has a length of 14 residues. The kept DNA is CDR3 alone, 42 bases in frame from the first base. The germline V gene provides CDR1 SGHVS and CDR2 FNYEAQ. V loses 4 bases, J loses 6 bases, and the germline ends lie 12 bases apart. On a BD FACSAria II, naive CD8 T cells were FACS-sorted as CD8+CD4-CCR7+CD45RA+ and collected into RLT Plus buffer. Some naive CD8 T cell RNA was split equally between MIDCIRS and a Smart-seq2-style 5'RACE protocol for a sensitivity comparison. Enrichment of CD8 T cells was done with RosetteSep CD8+ T Cell Enrichment Cocktail plus Ficoll-Paque, and ACK red cell lysis came afterward.

The sequence derives from a human donor in good health. Some libraries in this study had Jurkat cell RNA spiked in. The specimen was naive CD8+ T cells from blood, with Jurkat cell RNA spiked in. The intended sense of this specimen's cell subset or site label: FACS-sorted CD8+CD4-CCR7+CD45RA+ naive T cells. The chain is assembled from TRBV7-6 and TRBJ2-2; no D gene is confidently identified. The nucleotide sequence reads as follows: TGTGCCAGCAGCTACCAAGCCTACGCCGGGGAGCTGTTTTTT. Translated, it reads CASSYQAYAGELFF.